This T cell receptor beta chain was retrieved from a study of blood T cells in healthy people across ages. The germline V gene has CDR1 LGHNT and CDR2 FRNRAP. The J segment lost 5 bases and the V segment lost 4 bases, leaving 11 bases of the junction unmatched. The CDR3 runs 15 residues. This clonotype was seen only once. Then a second PCR, running about 6 to 12 cycles, was carried out with a sample-barcoded 5' primer and a J-beta primer mix. TCRdb re-called the 5' RACE reads through MiXCR, storing one row per CDR3 protein. The repertoire has about 1,600,000 distinct CDR3 sequences, 35% to 45% of them found once; the top ten carry 7% to 9%.

The clonotype comes from a woman under 30 in good health. The sample consisted of blood. This sequence joins TRBV12-5 and TRBJ2-7, with 7 bases matching TRBD2. CDR3 amino acids: CASGSPGGSVHEQYF. In DNA, the CDR3 is TGTGCTAGTGGTTCCCCGGGAGGATCCGTCCACGAGCAGTACTTC.